These 30 T cell receptor beta chains share one sample of origin, sequenced in a study of cytomegalovirus exposure and HLA in healthy donors (dated by TCRdb to the late 2010s). The method was the immunoSEQ multiplex PCR assay. For the multiplex PCR, a mixture combining 60 forward primers for TCR Vbeta segments and 13 reverse primers for TCR Jbeta segments was used. TCRdb carries this immuneACCESS record with in-frame sequences only. Its versions omit some clonotypes, under half of them owing to an unresolved V gene in the studies checked, with the rest unexplained. The table for this sample lists approximately 140,000 clones; around 72% of them were counted only once. The ten largest make up around 2.6% of the sample. Sequenced material: PBMCs. These receptors originate from a human donor in good health.

The chain links TRBV20-1 to TRBJ2-1; D is unresolved. V lost 6 bases and J lost 4, with 4 bases in between. Germline CDR1 is DFQATT and CDR2 is SNEGSKA (reference sequence). The length of the CDR3 is 10 residues. CDR3 bases: TGCAGTGCCCAGTACAATGAGCAGTTCTTC. Translating gives CSAQYNEQFF.

CDR3 DNA: TGTGCCAGCAGCCAATCCCCTGTGCGGGTAGCTAACTATGGCTACACCTTC. Its translation: CASSQSPVRVANYGYTF. This chain connects TRBV14 to TRBJ1-2, with D unresolved. The CDR3 runs 17 residues. The ends were cut back, 2 bases at V and 0 bases at J, with 16 bases in the middle. Germline assignment: CDR1 SGHDN and CDR2 FVKESK.

This clone came up once. The J gene is TRBJ2-1, the V gene TRBV7-3; TRBD1 matches at 7 bases. Germline V gene data show CDR1 as SGHTA and CDR2 as FQGTGA. With 5 bases clipped from V and 7 bases from J, the junction kept 14 bases outside the gene matches. The CDR3 runs 16 residues. The DNA for the CDR3 is TGTGCCAGCAGCCGCGTAAGACAGGGTTCAGGGAATGAGCAGTTCTTC. Translation: CASSRVRQGSGNEQFF.

The chain is built from TRBV5-1 and TRBJ2-7; TRBD1 might be the D (6 bases). The CDR3 is made up of 16 amino acids. Trimming took 3 bases from V and 3 from J, leaving 19 bases between them. The germline CDR1 and CDR2 sequences are SGHRS and YFSETQ. The CDR3 sequence is CASSSLQQGASYEQYF. DNA of the CDR3: TGCGCCAGCAGCTCCCTACAACAGGGTGCAAGCTACGAGCAGTACTTC.

The V gene is TRBV11-2, the J gene TRBJ1-2; D is unclear. Germline CDR1 is SGHAT and CDR2 is FQNNGV. The CDR3 covers 11 residues. V was shortened by 2 bases and J by 8 bases, with 6 bases between the two germline ends. Here the CDR3 reads CASSLQKGYTF. The DNA of the CDR3 is TGTGCCAGCAGCTTACAGAAGGGCTACACCTTC.

The gene calls are TRBV9 and TRBJ2-1; TRBD2 matches at 10 bases. With V trimmed by 0 bases and J by 4 bases, 7 bases remained unmatched. Germline V gives CDR1 SGDLS, CDR2 YYNGEE. This CDR3 comprises 17 residues. The chain's CDR3 is CASSVDPAGGVYNEQFF. CDR3 sequence (DNA): TGTGCCAGCAGCGTAGACCCAGCGGGAGGGGTTTACAATGAGCAGTTCTTC.

The chain combines TRBV7-8 with TRBJ1-4, with 9 bases lining up with TRBD1. The CDR3 sequence is 17 residues long. Germline V gives CDR1 SGHVS, CDR2 FQNEAQ. V was pared by 1 base and J by 8 bases, with 11 bases of the junction left unmatched. The CDR3 here is CASSLEFGTGRREKLFF. CDR3 in DNA: TGTGCCAGCAGCTTAGAATTCGGGACAGGGCGACGCGAAAAACTGTTTTTT.

V usage is TRBV19 and J usage is TRBJ2-7, with D perhaps TRBD2 (6 bases). CDR3 size: 13 residues. The V end lost 6 bases, the J end lost 12 bases, and 21 bases lay between the germline ends. Germline CDR1 is LNHDA and CDR2 is SQIVND (reference sequence). The CDR3 DNA reads TGTGCCAGTAGCTCCGCGGGGAGTAAGTTGTCGTACTTC. Protein: CASSSAGSKLSYF. The whole variable domain, remainder taken from reference TRBV19 and TRBJ2-7, is DGGITQSPKYLFRKEGQNVTLSCEQNLNHDAMYWYRQDPGQGLRLIYYSQIVNDFQKGDIAEGYSVSREKKESFPLTVTSAQKNPTAFYLCASSSAGSKLSYFGPGTRLTVT.

V is TRBV7-9 and J is TRBJ2-1, with a tentative D call TRBD1 (6 bases). The CDR3 runs to 13 residues. Deletions cut 4 bases from V and 8 bases from J, with 12 bases between. The germline V gene has CDR1 SEHNR and CDR2 FQNEAQ (reference sequence). The CDR3 DNA reads TGTGCCAGCAGCTCCTCGGACAGACATGAGCAGTTCTTC. Amino acids: CASSSSDRHEQFF.

The CDR3 bases are TGTGCCAGCGGGACAGGGGGCGGTTCTGGAAACACCATATATTTT. Translated: CASGTGGGSGNTIYF. This sequence joins TRBV6-1 and TRBJ1-3, with TRBD1 matching over 12 bases. J lost 1 base, V lost 8 bases, and 3 bases had no gene match. Germline CDR1 MNHNS, CDR2 SASEGT. The CDR3 covers 15 residues.

The chain carries TRBV30 and TRBJ1-4; a possible D gene is TRBD1 (5 bases). V lost 5 bases and J lost 8, with 6 bases in between. The CDR3 spans 10 residues. Germline CDR1 and CDR2: GTSNPN and SVGIG (reference sequence). The CDR3 DNA sequence: TGTGCCTGGGGGGGGGAAAAACTGTTTTTT. Protein sequence: CAWGGEKLFF. The whole variable domain, remainder taken from reference TRBV30 and TRBJ1-4, is SQTIHQWPATLVQPVGSPLSLECTVEGTSNPNLYWYRQAAGRGLQLLFYSVGIGQISSEVPQNLSASRPQDRQFILSSKKLLLSDSGFYLCAWGGEKLFFGSGTQLSVL.

In the case of this clone: The same CDR3 is also encoded by other DNA sequences in this sample. This sequence joins TRBV27 and TRBJ2-7; 7 nucleotides align to TRBD1. This CDR3 has 14 residues. V dropped 0 bases and J dropped 4; count of bases not matched to a gene: 3. CDR1 and CDR2 from the germline V gene are MNHEY and SMNVEV (reference sequence). The CDR3 coding sequence is TGTGCCAGCAGTTTATCGGGGACAGCTTACGAGCAGTACTTC. Its protein is CASSLSGTAYEQYF.

V gene TRBV6-7 combines with J gene TRBJ1-3, with D possibly TRBD1 on 6 matching bases. TRBV6-7 counts as an open reading frame of uncertain function. V was shortened by 4 bases and J by 4 bases, with 14 bases between the two germline ends. The CDR3 totals 15 residues. The CDR3 sequence is CASSSTARGGNTIYF. CDR3 coding DNA: TGTGCCAGCAGTTCCACCGCCAGGGGAGGAAACACCATATATTTT.

The chain joins TRBV30 to TRBJ2-7, with a weak D call TRBD1 (6 bases). CDR1 GTSNPN and CDR2 SVGIG come from the germline V gene (reference sequence). The CDR3 is 13 residues long. Trimming pared 5 bases from V and 2 bases from J, leaving 13 bases between. The CDR3 sequence is CAWETGTPYEQYF. The DNA for the CDR3 is TGTGCCTGGGAGACCGGGACACCCTACGAGCAGTACTTC.

J is TRBJ1-6 and V is TRBV11-3; D is uncertain. Germline values: CDR1 SGHNT, CDR2 YENEEA. The length of the CDR3 is 15 residues. Trimming took 5 bases from V and 6 from J, leaving 14 bases between them. DNA for the CDR3: TGTGCCAGCAGCCGTGGCGGTGTCGGTAATTCACCCCTCCACTTT. Translated: CASSRGGVGNSPLHF.

The CDR3 region has the DNA TGTGCCAGCAGTGGGACTAGCGGTTCCTACGAGCAGTACTTC. Translating gives CASSGTSGSYEQYF. The chain uses TRBV6-1 and TRBJ2-5; 10 bases are shared with TRBD2. The DNA end is more similar to TRBJ2-7, so the J call may be wrong. Germline loops: CDR1 MNHNS, CDR2 SASEGT. The CDR3 is made up of 14 amino acids.

This rearrangement joins TRBV4-3 to TRBJ2-5; TRBD2 matches at 7 bases. Trimming took 5 bases from V and 1 from J; bases not matched to a gene: 10. Germline V gene sequence: CDR1 LGHNA, CDR2 YSLEER. This CDR3 is 16 amino acids long. CDR3 coding DNA: TGCGCCAGCAGCTCCCGGATGGGCGGGAGCCAAGAGACCCAGTACTTC. This encodes CASSSRMGGSQETQYF.

V and J are TRBV7-2 and TRBJ1-1, with a possible D match to TRBD1 (6 bases). V was shortened by 1 base and J by 4 bases, with 16 bases between the two germline ends. The CDR3 has 16 amino acids. Germline assignment: CDR1 SGHTA and CDR2 FQGNSA. The CDR3 DNA reads TGTGCCAGCAGCTTAGAGATGGCAGGGGCGAGCACTGAAGCTTTCTTT. Encoded protein: CASSLEMAGASTEAFF.

The J gene is TRBJ1-1, the V gene TRBV19; TRBD1 aligns across 10 bases. Losses at the gene ends were 4 bases for V and 4 bases for J; bases not matched to a gene: 9. The CDR3 has 16 residues. The germline V gene encodes CDR1 LNHDA and CDR2 SQIVND (reference sequence). The CDR3 bases are TGTGCCAGTAGTACACGGCCTGGGGACAGGGGCACTGAAGCTTTCTTT. As protein: CASSTRPGDRGTEAFF.

This rearrangement joins TRBV27 to TRBJ1-1, with 7 bases matching TRBD1. CDR1 is MNHEY, CDR2 SMNVEV, per germline (reference sequence). V lost 5 bases to trimming and J lost 1 base; unmatched junction nucleotides: 7. The CDR3 has 15 amino acids. The CDR3 reads CASSPPTGKNTEAFF. CDR3 sequence (DNA): TGTGCCAGCAGTCCACCGACAGGGAAGAACACTGAAGCTTTCTTT.

The sample holds one count of this clone. Other DNA sequences in the same sample also yield this CDR3. The chain links TRBV7-6 to TRBJ2-1; 7 nucleotides match TRBD2. Trimming cost V 0 bases and J 4 bases; bases outside gene matches: 15. Germline CDR1 SGHVS, CDR2 FNYEAQ. The CDR3 length is 19 residues. The CDR3 DNA follows: TGTGCCAGCAGCTTAGCGGCCGGAAGGGGCCCGGGGGGATACAATGAGCAGTTCTTC. Protein sequence: CASSLAAGRGPGGYNEQFF.

The chain is built from TRBV9 and TRBJ2-2; 9 bases are a match to TRBD1. Germline V gene sequence: CDR1 SGDLS, CDR2 YYNGEE. V gave up 4 bases and J gave up 7 bases; unmatched junction bases: 8. This CDR3 comprises 15 residues. The DNA for the CDR3 is TGTGCCAGCAGCCGGACGGGACAGGGTGGCGGGGAGCTGTTTTTT. Translation gives CASSRTGQGGGELFF.

The chain combines TRBV28 with TRBJ2-5; 8 bases map to TRBD1. The germline CDR1 and CDR2 sequences are MDHEN and SYDVKM. Trimming at V came to 6 bases and at J to 4 bases, leaving 10 bases not matched to a gene. The CDR3 is 15 amino acids. The CDR3 here is CASSRPDRGGETQYF. CDR3 sequence (DNA): TGTGCCAGCAGCCGACCCGACAGGGGAGGAGAGACCCAGTACTTC.

The chain links TRBV15 to TRBJ2-1; 10 nucleotides line up with TRBD2. The germline V gene has CDR1 LNHNV and CDR2 YYDKDF (reference sequence). Unmatched junction bases numbered 4, after V lost 1 base and J lost 7 bases. This CDR3 comprises 15 residues. CDR3 DNA sequence: TGTGCCACCAGCAGAGCAGCGGGAGGGGAAAATGAGCAGTTCTTC. As protein: CATSRAAGGENEQFF.

The CDR3 DNA sequence: TGTGCCAGCAGCTTGGGAGGGGGGGCCGGAACCGGGGAGCTGTTTTTT. It translates to CASSLGGGAGTGELFF. The V call is TRBV5-6, the J call TRBJ2-2; D may be TRBD2 (7 bases). Trimming removed 0 bases from V and 5 bases from J, with 14 bases in between. Germline CDR1 reads SGHDT; CDR2 reads YYEEEE. The CDR3 is 16 amino acids.

The chain couples TRBV29-1 to TRBJ1-4, with 10 positions matching TRBD1. CDR1 SQVTM and CDR2 ANQGSEA come from the germline V gene. CDR3 length equals 14 residues. The V and J ends lost 5 bases and 5 bases, in that order; junction bases with no gene match: 5. CDR3 nucleotides: TGCAGCGTTTCTGACAGGGGGCGGAATGAAAAACTGTTTTTT. Translation gives CSVSDRGRNEKLFF.

V usage is TRBV5-1 and J usage is TRBJ2-5; 12 nucleotides match TRBD1. The CDR3 spans 15 residues. V lost 2 bases and J lost 5; bases outside the gene matches: 4. Germline CDR1 SGHRS, CDR2 YFSETQ. CDR3 sequence: CASSLGTGGWETQYF. CDR3 in DNA: TGCGCCAGCAGCTTAGGGACAGGGGGCTGGGAGACCCAGTACTTC.

In regard to this clone: A far more abundant clone sits one base away, making this likely a read error. The sample holds other DNA sequences that translate to the same CDR3. The gene calls are TRBV5-1 and TRBJ1-1, with D possibly matching TRBD1 (6 bases). V lost 4 bases and J 1 base, leaving 14 bases between the germline ends. The CDR3 extends over 15 amino acids. Germline lookup yields CDR1 SGHRS and CDR2 YFSETQ. In DNA form, the CDR3 reads TGCGCCAGCAGCCCGTGGGGGCAGCAGAACACTGAAGCTTTCTTT. Translated: CASSPWGQQNTEAFF.

The chain has TRBV28 and TRBJ2-7; 10 bases line up with TRBD2. The CDR3 is 18 residues long. Germline CDR1 MDHEN, CDR2 SYDVKM. Losses at the gene ends were 1 base for V and 0 bases for J; bases not matched to a gene: 9. The CDR3 sequence: CASSLLSLAGDLSYEQYF. CDR3 DNA: TGTGCCAGCAGTTTATTAAGCCTAGCGGGGGACCTCTCCTACGAGCAGTACTTC. The full variable domain, in which reference TRBV28 and TRBJ2-7 provide the parts outside the CDR3, is DVKVTQSSRYLVKRTGEKVFLECVQDMDHENMFWYRQDPGLGLRLIYFSYDVKMKEKGDIPEGYSVSREKKERFSLILESASTNQTSMYLCASSLLSLAGDLSYEQYFGPGTRLTVT.

This clone has only one observation. The chain recombines TRBV7-9 with TRBJ2-6; unclear D gene. The CDR3 consists of 15 residues. Trimming left V 10 bases short and J 0 bases short, with 13 bases between. Per germline, CDR1 SEHNR and CDR2 FQNEAQ (reference sequence). The DNA of the CDR3 is TGTGCCACCCCCCCGCACTCCTCTGGGGCCAACGTCCTGACTTTC. This codes for CATPPHSSGANVLTF.